A single sample gave rise to the 18 T cell receptor beta chains below, sequenced in a study of OX40 agonist ivuxolimab in advanced cancers. Assay: immunoSEQ multiplex PCR; the TCRdb copy retains only in-frame clones and omits some. The sample shows tens of thousands of clones, 82% of them seen only once. Sequenced here: CD4+ or CD8+ T cells sorted from blood, sampled in a trial of the OX40 agonist ivuxolimab. The receptors were sampled from an adult with an advanced solid tumor such as melanoma, head and neck, liver or kidney cancer.

The chain employs TRBV18 and TRBJ1-6; no reliable D call. Between the trimmed V and J ends, which lost 6 bases and 7 bases, there was a span of 7 bases. The length of the CDR3 is 12 residues. The germline CDR1 and CDR2 sequences are KGHSH and LQKENI. The CDR3 loop is CASSRPNSPLHF. In DNA form, the CDR3 reads TGTGCCAGCTCCCGTCCAAATTCACCCCTCCACTTT.

The chain recombines TRBV6-5 with TRBJ2-6, with no clear D. The ends were cut back, 5 bases at V and 1 base at J, with 6 bases in the middle. The germline CDR1 and CDR2 sequences are MNHEY and SVGAGI. The CDR3 extends over 14 amino acids. This CDR3 is CASSETSGANVLTF. The CDR3 nucleotides are TGTGCCAGCAGTGAGACGTCTGGGGCCAACGTCCTGACTTTC.

V and J are TRBV19 and TRBJ2-1; TRBD1 might be the D (6 bases). V gave up 6 bases and J gave up 2 bases, with 17 bases separating them. Germline V gene lookup returns CDR1 LNHDA and CDR2 SQIVND (reference sequence). CDR3 length: 16 residues. CDR3 residues: CASSRSDSQAYNEQFF. DNA of the CDR3: TGTGCCAGTAGCCGCTCGGACAGCCAGGCCTACAATGAGCAGTTCTTC.

The chain carries TRBV7-2 and TRBJ2-7; possibly TRBD1 or TRBD2 for D (5 bases each). CDR1 and CDR2 from the germline V gene are SGHTA and FQGNSA. CDR3 length equals 15 residues. Trimming left V 2 bases short and J 2 bases short, with 13 bases between. The CDR3 DNA reads TGTGCCAGCAGCTTACGGGACGGTCACACCTACGAGCAGTACTTC. It yields the protein CASSLRDGHTYEQYF.

Written as DNA, the CDR3 is TGTGCCAGCAGCTACTTGGAAGGGACGGTCGAGCAGTACTTC. Its protein is CASSYLEGTVEQYF. The chain couples TRBV2 to TRBJ2-7, with D perhaps assigned TRBD1 or TRBD2 (5 bases each). This CDR3 contains 14 residues. The germline gives CDR1 SNHLY, CDR2 FYNNEI. V was pared by 6 bases and J by 6 bases, with 18 bases between.

The chain links TRBV2 to TRBJ2-6; D tentatively reads TRBD1 or TRBD2 (6 bases each). Trimming stripped 7 bases from V and 2 bases from J, with 15 bases between. The CDR3 runs to 16 residues. The V gene's germline CDR1 is SNHLY and CDR2 FYNNEI. This CDR3 is CASTTGWEAGANVLTF. Written as DNA, the CDR3 is TGTGCCAGCACCACAGGGTGGGAGGCTGGGGCCAACGTCCTGACTTTC.

The chain employs TRBV7-2 and TRBJ2-7, with D possibly called TRBD1 or TRBD2 (7 bases each). This CDR3 is 15 amino acids long. Germline V gene sequence: CDR1 SGHTA, CDR2 FQGNSA. Trimming removed 9 bases from V and 7 bases from J, with 25 bases in between. The CDR3 here is CASAPGGAGRLEQYF. CDR3 in DNA: TGTGCCAGTGCCCCAGGGGGAGCGGGACGCCTGGAGCAGTACTTC. Looking up the rest from reference TRBV7-2 and TRBJ2-7 gives the full variable domain: GAGVSQSPSNKVTEKGKDVELRCDPISGHTALYWYRQSLGQGLEFLIYFQGNSAPDKSGLPSDRFSAERTGGSVSTLTIQRTQQEDSAVYLCASAPGGAGRLEQYFGPGTRLTVT.

This clone showed up just once. The rearrangement uses TRBV9 and TRBJ2-1; 8 positions agree with TRBD2. The CDR3 is 16 amino acids. Trimming removed 4 bases from V and 3 bases from J; junction bases left unmatched: 9. The germline gives CDR1 SGDLS, CDR2 YYNGEE. The CDR3 is CASSSHGGGLYNEQFF. The CDR3 DNA is TGTGCCAGCAGCTCCCACGGGGGGGGCCTCTACAATGAGCAGTTCTTC.

The V call is TRBV2, the J call TRBJ1-2; 8 bases line up with TRBD1. The ends lost 5 bases at V and 7 bases at J; junction bases unmatched: 9. CDR1 is SNHLY and CDR2 is FYNNEI in the germline V gene. The CDR3 covers 14 residues. Here the CDR3 reads CASSRQQGEGGYTF. CDR3 nucleotides: TGTGCCAGCAGTCGACAACAGGGGGAGGGTGGCTACACCTTC.

For the CDR3, the DNA is TGCGCCAGCAGCTGGACAGGCTCCTACGAGCAGTACTTC. It specifies CASSWTGSYEQYF. The rearrangement links TRBV5-1 to TRBJ2-7; TRBD1 matches at 7 bases. J gave up 0 bases and V 3 bases, and 0 bases lay outside the gene matches. Germline assignment: CDR1 SGHRS and CDR2 YFSETQ. CDR3 size: 13 residues. Supplemented by reference TRBV5-1 and TRBJ2-7, the full variable domain reads KAGVTQTPRYLIKTRGQQVTLSCSPISGHRSVSWYQQTPGQGLQFLFEYFSETQRNKGNFPGRFSGRQFSNSRSEMNVSTLELGDSALYLCASSWTGSYEQYFGPGTRLTVT.

J is TRBJ2-7 and V is TRBV18; 9 positions agree with TRBD1. Germline CDR1 KGHSH, CDR2 LQKENI. V lost 2 bases to trimming and J lost 6 bases; unmatched junction nucleotides: 8. The CDR3 length is 15 residues. The DNA of the CDR3 is TGTGCCAGCTCACCATATGACAGGGGGGAAGGCGAGCAGTACTTC. Its translation is CASSPYDRGEGEQYF.

The J gene is TRBJ1-2, the V gene TRBV5-1; D is unresolved. Germline V lookup: CDR1 SGHRS, CDR2 YFSETQ. This CDR3 has 12 residues. Trimming removed 4 bases from V and 11 bases from J, with 15 bases in between. CDR3 bases: TGCGCCAGCAGCGTTGATAATGGTGGTTACACCTTC. It codes for CASSVDNGGYTF.

The chain combines TRBV5-1 with TRBJ1-4; D gene ambiguous. CDR1 SGHRS and CDR2 YFSETQ come from the germline V gene. V dropped 0 bases and J dropped 0 bases, with 3 bases sitting between them. This CDR3 has 14 residues. Here the CDR3 DNA reads TGCGCCAGCAGCTTGGGCACAACTAATGAAAAACTGTTTTTT. This translates into CASSLGTTNEKLFF.

This chain uses TRBV5-1 with TRBJ2-5, with D hard to call. Trimming took 0 bases from V and 0 from J, leaving 0 bases between them. Germline-derived CDR1 and CDR2 are SGHRS and YFSETQ. This CDR3 spans 12 amino acids. In nucleotides, the CDR3 is TGCGCCAGCAGCTTGGACCAAGAGACCCAGTACTTC. As protein: CASSLDQETQYF.

The V call is TRBV29-1, the J call TRBJ1-1, with 8 bases that match TRBD1. V was pared by 3 bases and J by 4 bases, with 7 bases of the junction left unmatched. CDR3 length equals 14 residues. CDR1 is SQVTM, CDR2 ANQGSEA, per germline. For the CDR3, the DNA is TGCAGCGTTGATCGCCCAGGGGGCCCCACTGAAGCTTTCTTT. Its protein is CSVDRPGGPTEAFF.

The genes are TRBV10-3 and TRBJ2-5, with a weak D call TRBD2 (6 bases). CDR1 ENHRY and CDR2 SYGVKD come from the germline V gene. The CDR3 length is 14 residues. Trimming took 3 bases from V and 5 from J, leaving 13 bases between them. CDR3 sequence: CAISEGGALETQYF. CDR3 in DNA: TGTGCCATCAGTGAAGGCGGGGCGCTGGAGACCCAGTACTTC.

The rearrangement joins TRBV10-2 to TRBJ1-5, with D possibly being TRBD1 (5 bases). The CDR3 extends over 14 amino acids. Trimming left V 0 bases short and J 9 bases short, with 12 bases between. Per the germline V gene, CDR1 is WSHSY and CDR2 is SAAADI. CDR3 sequence reads: CASSESRGGGPQHF. The DNA for the CDR3 is TGCGCCAGCAGTGAGTCCCGGGGGGGAGGGCCCCAGCATTTT.

The chain couples TRBV5-6 to TRBJ2-3, with no clear D. This CDR3 is 16 amino acids long. V was pared by 1 base and J by 0 bases, with 12 bases between. Germline CDR1 SGHDT, CDR2 YYEEEE. The CDR3 region is CASSLLVFTSTDTQYF. CDR3 in DNA: TGTGCCAGCAGCTTGTTAGTTTTTACTAGCACAGATACGCAGTATTTT.